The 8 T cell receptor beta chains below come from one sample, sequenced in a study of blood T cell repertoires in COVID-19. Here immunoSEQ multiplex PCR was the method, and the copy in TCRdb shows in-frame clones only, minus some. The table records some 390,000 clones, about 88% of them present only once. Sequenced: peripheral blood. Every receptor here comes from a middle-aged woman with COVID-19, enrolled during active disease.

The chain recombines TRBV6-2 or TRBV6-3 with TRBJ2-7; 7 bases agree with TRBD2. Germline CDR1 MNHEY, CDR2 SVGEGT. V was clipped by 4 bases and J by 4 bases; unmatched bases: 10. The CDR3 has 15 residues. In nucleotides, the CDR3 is TGTGCCAGCAGTTCGCTAGCGGTACTTAGGTACGAGCAGTACTTC. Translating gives CASSSLAVLRYEQYF.

CDR3 nucleotides: TGTGCCATCAGCAGGATGGCGGGAGGATGGAATGAGCAGTTCTTC. This encodes CAISRMAGGWNEQFF. This chain connects TRBV10-3 to TRBJ2-1; TRBD2 aligns across 8 bases. With V trimmed by 6 bases and J by 7 bases, 11 bases remained unmatched. The CDR3 totals 15 residues. The germline CDR1 and CDR2 sequences are ENHRY and SYGVKD.

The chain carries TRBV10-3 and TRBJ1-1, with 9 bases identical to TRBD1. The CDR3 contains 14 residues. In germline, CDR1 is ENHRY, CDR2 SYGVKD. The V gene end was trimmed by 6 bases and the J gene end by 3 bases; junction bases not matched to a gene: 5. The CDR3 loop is CAISGTGKDTEAFF. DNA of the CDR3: TGTGCCATCAGCGGGACAGGGAAAGACACTGAAGCTTTCTTT.

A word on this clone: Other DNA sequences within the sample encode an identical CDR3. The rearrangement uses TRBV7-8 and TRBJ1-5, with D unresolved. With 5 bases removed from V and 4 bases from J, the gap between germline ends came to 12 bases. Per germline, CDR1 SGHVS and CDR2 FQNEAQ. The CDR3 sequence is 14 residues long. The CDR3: CASSVDSGNQPQHF. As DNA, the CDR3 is TGTGCCAGCAGCGTGGACTCGGGGAATCAGCCCCAGCATTTT. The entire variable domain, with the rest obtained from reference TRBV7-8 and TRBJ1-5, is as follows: GAGVSQSPRYKVAKRGQDVALRCDPISGHVSLFWYQQALGQGPEFLTYFQNEAQLDKSGLPSDRFFAERPEGSVSTLKIQRTQQEDSAVYLCASSVDSGNQPQHFGDGTRLSIL.

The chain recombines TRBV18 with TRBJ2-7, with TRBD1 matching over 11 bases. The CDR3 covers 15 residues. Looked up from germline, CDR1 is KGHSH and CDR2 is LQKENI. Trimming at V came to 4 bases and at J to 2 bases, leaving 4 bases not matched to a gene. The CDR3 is CASSRTGGRPYEQYF. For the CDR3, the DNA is TGTGCCAGCTCACGGACAGGGGGCCGACCCTACGAGCAGTACTTC.

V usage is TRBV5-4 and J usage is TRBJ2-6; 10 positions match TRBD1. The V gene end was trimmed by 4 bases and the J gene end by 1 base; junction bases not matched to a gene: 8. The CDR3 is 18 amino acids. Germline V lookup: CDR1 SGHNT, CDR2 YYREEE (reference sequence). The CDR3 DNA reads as TGTGCCAGCAGCCCGACAGGGGGCGGTATGTCTGGGGCCAACGTCCTGACTTTC. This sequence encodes CASSPTGGGMSGANVLTF.

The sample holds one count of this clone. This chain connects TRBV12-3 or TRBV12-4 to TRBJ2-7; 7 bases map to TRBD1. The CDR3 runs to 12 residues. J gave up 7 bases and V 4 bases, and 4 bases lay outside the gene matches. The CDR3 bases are TGTGCCAGCAGTTACAGGGGAATGGAGCAGTACTTC. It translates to CASSYRGMEQYF.

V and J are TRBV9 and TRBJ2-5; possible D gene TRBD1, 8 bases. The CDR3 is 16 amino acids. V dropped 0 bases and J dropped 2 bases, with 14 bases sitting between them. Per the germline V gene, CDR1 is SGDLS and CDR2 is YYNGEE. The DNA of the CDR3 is TGTGCCAGCAGCGTAGGCGGACAGGGACTACAAGAGACCCAGTACTTC. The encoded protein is CASSVGGQGLQETQYF.